The source of this TCR beta chain is a study of blood T cell repertoires in COVID-19. V dropped 2 bases and J dropped 8; count of bases not matched to a gene: 12. CDR1 and CDR2 (germline): LNHDA, SQIVND (reference sequence). The length of the CDR3 is 17 residues. Here immunoSEQ multiplex PCR was the method, and the copy in TCRdb shows in-frame clones only, minus some. The sample yields 170,000 or so clones, more than 85% seen once. The sample taken for sequencing was peripheral blood. This chain uses TRBV19 with TRBJ1-6; 7 bases align to TRBD1. The TCR comes from a man between 35 and 55 years old with active or convalescent COVID-19. The CDR3 region is CASSITPQGGPYSPLHF. The DNA for the CDR3 is TGTGCCAGTAGTATAACCCCCCAGGGGGGCCCCTATTCACCCCTCCACTTT.